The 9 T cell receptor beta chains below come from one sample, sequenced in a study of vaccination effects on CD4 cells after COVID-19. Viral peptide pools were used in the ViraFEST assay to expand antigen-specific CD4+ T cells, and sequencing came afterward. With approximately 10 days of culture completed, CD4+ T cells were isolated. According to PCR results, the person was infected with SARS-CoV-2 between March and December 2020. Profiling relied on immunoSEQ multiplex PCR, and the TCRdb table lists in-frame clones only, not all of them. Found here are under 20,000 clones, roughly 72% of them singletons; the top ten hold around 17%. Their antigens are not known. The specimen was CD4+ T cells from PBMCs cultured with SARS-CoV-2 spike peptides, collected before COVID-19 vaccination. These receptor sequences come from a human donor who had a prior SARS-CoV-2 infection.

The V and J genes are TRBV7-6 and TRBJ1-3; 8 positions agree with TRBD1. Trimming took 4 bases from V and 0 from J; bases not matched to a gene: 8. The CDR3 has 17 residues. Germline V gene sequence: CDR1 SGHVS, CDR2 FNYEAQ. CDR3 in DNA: TGTGCCAGCAGCTCCCATACAGGGGGGAGCTCTGGAAACACCATATATTTT. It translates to CASSSHTGGSSGNTIYF.

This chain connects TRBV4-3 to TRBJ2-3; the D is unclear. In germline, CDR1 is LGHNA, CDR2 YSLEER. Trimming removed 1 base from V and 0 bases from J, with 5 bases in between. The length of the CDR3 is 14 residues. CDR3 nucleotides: TGCGCCAGCAGCCAAGCAGACAGCACAGATACGCAGTATTTT. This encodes CASSQADSTDTQYF.

The CDR3 DNA sequence: TGTGCCAGCAGGGGGGAAGGTGCGGGACTAGGGTCCTACAATGAGCAGTTCTTC. This gives the protein CASRGEGAGLGSYNEQFF. The V gene is TRBV9, the J gene TRBJ2-1; TRBD2 matches at 8 bases. The CDR3 is 18 residues long. Germline CDR1 reads SGDLS; CDR2 reads YYNGEE. V dropped 5 bases and J dropped 1; count of bases not matched to a gene: 14.

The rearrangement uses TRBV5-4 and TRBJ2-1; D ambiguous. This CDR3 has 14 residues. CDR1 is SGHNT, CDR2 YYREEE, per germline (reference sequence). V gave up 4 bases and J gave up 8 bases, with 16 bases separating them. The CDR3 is CASSPTLSGDEQFF. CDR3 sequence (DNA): TGTGCCAGCAGCCCCACCTTGAGTGGCGATGAGCAGTTCTTC.

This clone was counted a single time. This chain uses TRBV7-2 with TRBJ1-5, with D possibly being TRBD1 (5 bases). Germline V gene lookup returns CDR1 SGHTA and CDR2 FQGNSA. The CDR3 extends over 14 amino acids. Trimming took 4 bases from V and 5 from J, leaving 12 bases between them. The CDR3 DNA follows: TGTGCCAGCAGCTCGGACATGGCGCATCAGCCCCAGCATTTT. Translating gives CASSSDMAHQPQHF.

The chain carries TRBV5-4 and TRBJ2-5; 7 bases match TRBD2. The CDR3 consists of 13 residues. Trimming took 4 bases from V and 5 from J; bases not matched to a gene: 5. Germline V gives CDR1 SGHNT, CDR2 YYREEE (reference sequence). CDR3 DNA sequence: TGTGCCAGCAGCCGGACTAGTGGGGAGACCCAGTACTTC. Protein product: CASSRTSGETQYF.

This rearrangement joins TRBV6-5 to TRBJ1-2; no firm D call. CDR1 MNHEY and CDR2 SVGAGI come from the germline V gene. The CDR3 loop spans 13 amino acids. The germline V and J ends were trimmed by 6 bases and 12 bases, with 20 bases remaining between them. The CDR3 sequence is CASSPGTRRYNTF. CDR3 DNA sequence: TGTGCCAGCAGCCCCGGAACCCGGCGCTATAACACCTTC.

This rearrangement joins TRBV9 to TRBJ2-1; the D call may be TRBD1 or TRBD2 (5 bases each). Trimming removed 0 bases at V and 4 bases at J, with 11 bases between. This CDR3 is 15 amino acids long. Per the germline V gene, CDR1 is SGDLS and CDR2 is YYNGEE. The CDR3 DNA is TGTGCCAGCAGCGTAGCTGGGACCTGGTACAATGAGCAGTTCTTC. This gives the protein CASSVAGTWYNEQFF.

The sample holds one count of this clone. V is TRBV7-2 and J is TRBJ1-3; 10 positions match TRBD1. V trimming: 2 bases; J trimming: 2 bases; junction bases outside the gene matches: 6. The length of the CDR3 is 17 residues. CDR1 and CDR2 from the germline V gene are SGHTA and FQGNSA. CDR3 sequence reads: CASSLLGQGVPGNTIYF. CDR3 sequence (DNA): TGTGCCAGCAGCTTACTAGGACAGGGGGTTCCTGGAAACACCATATATTTT.